Listed here are 29 T cell receptor beta chains from one sample, sequenced in a study of blood T cell repertoires in COVID-19. Libraries were prepared by immunoSEQ multiplex PCR; TCRdb keeps only in-frame clonotypes and omits some of them. The sample yields nearly 250,000 clones, roughly 83% seen once. Sequencing was done on a sample of peripheral blood. These receptors originate from a woman at least 80 years old with COVID-19, enrolled during active disease.

This chain connects TRBV19 to TRBJ1-2; a possible D gene is TRBD1 (5 bases). Trimming shortened V by 7 bases and J by 5 bases, and 23 bases separated the two germline ends. Germline CDR1 LNHDA, CDR2 SQIVND (reference sequence). The CDR3 is 16 residues long. The DNA of the CDR3 is TGTGCCAGTAAAGGGGTTGGAGGGGAAGCGAATTATGGCTACACCTTC. It codes for CASKGVGGEANYGYTF.

The chain combines TRBV6-5 with TRBJ2-2, with 7 nucleotides matching TRBD1. Per germline, CDR1 MNHEY and CDR2 SVGAGI. This CDR3 is 14 amino acids long. After removal of 7 bases from V and 4 bases from J, the junction contained 6 bases not matched to a gene. CDR3 nucleotide sequence: TGTGCCAGCACCCCGACAGGGACCACCGGGGAGCTGTTTTTT. It encodes CASTPTGTTGELFF.

This chain connects TRBV18 to TRBJ1-2, with D uncertain. The V end lost 2 bases, the J end lost 6 bases, and 7 bases lay between the germline ends. The CDR3 sequence is 12 residues long. Germline assignment: CDR1 KGHSH and CDR2 LQKENI. CDR3 bases: TGTGCCAGCTCACCAGACGGGGATGGCTACACCTTC. Translation: CASSPDGDGYTF.

The gene calls are TRBV15 and TRBJ2-3; D is unclear. In germline, CDR1 is LNHNV, CDR2 YYDKDF (reference sequence). CDR3 size: 16 residues. Trimming took off 1 base at V and 0 bases at J, with 11 bases between the two ends. The CDR3 bases are TGTGCCACCAGCAGAGCCCTGAGAACTAGCACAGATACGCAGTATTTT. This codes for CATSRALRTSTDTQYF.

V usage is TRBV11-2 and J usage is TRBJ2-5, with TRBD2 matching over 7 bases. Trimming at V came to 3 bases and at J to 4 bases, leaving 5 bases not matched to a gene. CDR3 length: 14 amino acids. CDR1 is SGHAT, CDR2 FQNNGV, per germline. Here the CDR3 DNA reads TGTGCCAGCAGCTTCAGCGGGGTCGGAGAGACCCAGTACTTC. Translation: CASSFSGVGETQYF.

The gene calls are TRBV28 and TRBJ2-2; TRBD2 matches at 8 bases. V lost 6 bases, J lost 6 bases, and 9 bases stayed unmatched. The germline V gene has CDR1 MDHEN and CDR2 SYDVKM. This CDR3 spans 15 amino acids. CDR3 amino acids: CASSSPGLGAGELFF. The CDR3 nucleotides read TGTGCCAGCAGCTCACCGGGACTAGGGGCCGGGGAGCTGTTTTTT.

This clone was observed a single time. The J gene is TRBJ1-2, the V gene TRBV7-9, with D perhaps matching TRBD1 (5 bases). V dropped 1 base and J dropped 8 bases, with 17 bases sitting between them. The germline V gene has CDR1 SEHNR and CDR2 FQNEAQ (reference sequence). The CDR3 has 15 amino acids. DNA of the CDR3: TGTGCCAGCAGCTTAGATGCTGGGGCAACTGGGGGCTACACCTTC. Translated: CASSLDAGATGGYTF. The full variable domain, its missing parts supplied by reference TRBV7-9 and TRBJ1-2, is DTGVSQNPRHKITKRGQNVTFRCDPISEHNRLYWYRQTLGQGPEFLTYFQNEAQLEKSRLLSDRFSAERPKGSFSTLEIQRTEQGDSAMYLCASSLDAGATGGYTFGSGTRLTVV.

V usage is TRBV5-1 and J usage is TRBJ1-1; D is unresolved. Germline CDR1 reads SGHRS; CDR2 reads YFSETQ. The CDR3 runs to 15 residues. The V gene lost 0 bases and the J gene lost 2 bases, with 11 bases spanning the gap. This CDR3 is CASSLGGVRNTEAFF. For the CDR3, the DNA is TGCGCCAGCAGCTTGGGCGGGGTGAGAAACACTGAAGCTTTCTTT.

CDR3 bases: TGTGCCTGGAGTCAGGAGACCCAGTACTTC. Translating gives CAWSQETQYF. The V and J genes are TRBV30 and TRBJ2-5; D ambiguous. The CDR3 is 10 amino acids. Germline V gives CDR1 GTSNPN, CDR2 SVGIG (reference sequence). Trimming shortened V by 2 bases and J by 5 bases, and 3 bases separated the two germline ends. Full variable domain (missing parts from reference TRBV30 and TRBJ2-5): SQTIHQWPATLVQPVGSPLSLECTVEGTSNPNLYWYRQAAGRGLQLLFYSVGIGQISSEVPQNLSASRPQDRQFILSSKKLLLSDSGFYLCAWSQETQYFGPGTRLLVL.

This chain connects TRBV28 to TRBJ2-7; perhaps TRBD1 as D (7 bases). Germline CDR1 is MDHEN and CDR2 is SYDVKM. The CDR3 spans 14 residues. V was cut by 5 bases and J by 1 base, with 12 bases left in between. The CDR3 bases are TGTGCCAGCAGTGCACAGGGGAGGTCCTACGAGCAGTACTTC. Protein product: CASSAQGRSYEQYF.

V is TRBV4-2 and J is TRBJ2-1; TRBD2 aligns across 8 bases. The CDR3 spans 17 residues. The V and J ends lost 0 bases and 3 bases, in that order; junction bases with no gene match: 7. Germline V gives CDR1 LGHNA, CDR2 YNFKEQ. CDR3 sequence reads: CASSQDLSGGFYNEQFF. CDR3 nucleotides: TGTGCCAGCAGCCAAGATCTCAGCGGGGGCTTCTACAATGAGCAGTTCTTC.

The chain carries TRBV5-6 and TRBJ1-3; D unresolved. The CDR3 length is 15 residues. Per the germline V gene, CDR1 is SGHDT and CDR2 is YYEEEE. Trimming shortened V by 2 bases and J by 0 bases, and 9 bases separated the two germline ends. The CDR3 spells CASSFGGSSGNTIYF. DNA for the CDR3: TGTGCCAGCAGCTTCGGAGGCAGCTCTGGAAACACCATATATTTT.

The gene calls are TRBV15 and TRBJ1-5, with unresolved D. Germline CDR1 LNHNV, CDR2 YYDKDF (reference sequence). The CDR3 loop spans 12 amino acids. Trimming removed 0 bases from V and 9 bases from J, with 6 bases in between. The CDR3 region is CATSRDSPPQHF. In DNA form, the CDR3 reads TGTGCCACCAGCAGAGATAGCCCGCCCCAGCATTTT.

V and J are TRBV6-5 and TRBJ2-2, with 7 bases identical to TRBD1. Germline lookup yields CDR1 MNHEY and CDR2 SVGAGI. With 0 bases clipped from V and 7 bases from J, the junction kept 5 bases outside the gene matches. The CDR3 is made up of 15 amino acids. The CDR3 protein is CASSYSETGIGELFF. The CDR3 DNA reads as TGTGCCAGCAGTTACTCCGAGACAGGGATCGGGGAGCTGTTTTTT.

The CDR3: CASSEFSPINKETQYF. The CDR3 nucleotides read TGTGCCAGCAGTGAGTTTAGCCCAATCAATAAAGAGACCCAGTACTTC. The genes are TRBV2 and TRBJ2-5; D call uncertain. CDR1 and CDR2 from the germline V gene are SNHLY and FYNNEI. V lost 3 bases to trimming and J lost 3 bases, with 17 bases between them. CDR3 size: 16 residues.

The V call is TRBV4-2, the J call TRBJ2-1; D gene uncertain. Germline CDR1 LGHNA, CDR2 YNFKEQ. Between the trimmed V and J ends, which lost 0 bases and 9 bases, there was a span of 12 bases. The CDR3 sequence is 14 residues long. The CDR3 nucleotides are TGTGCCAGCAGCCAAGAACCCACTCTAATTGAGCAGTTCTTC. Residues: CASSQEPTLIEQFF.

The sample holds a few counts of this clone. Other nucleotide sequences in the sample specify the same CDR3. CDR3 residues: CASSPGQGNYGYTF. CDR3 coding DNA: TGTGCCAGTAGTCCAGGACAGGGGAACTATGGCTACACCTTC. This chain joins TRBV19 and TRBJ1-2, with 9 bases that match TRBD1. The germline V gene encodes CDR1 LNHDA and CDR2 SQIVND (reference sequence). The CDR3 runs to 14 residues. With 5 bases clipped from V and 2 bases from J, the junction kept 3 bases outside the gene matches.

The rearrangement joins TRBV5-1 to TRBJ1-3, with 7 bases matching TRBD1. V lost 5 bases, J lost 3 bases, and 8 bases stayed unmatched. The CDR3 totals 15 residues. The germline V gene encodes CDR1 SGHRS and CDR2 YFSETQ. CDR3 sequence: CASRRSRDSGNTIYF. The DNA of the CDR3 is TGCGCCAGCAGACGGAGTCGGGACAGTGGAAACACCATATATTTT.

This chain links TRBV18 with TRBJ1-6; 9 bases map to TRBD1. There are 17 residues in the CDR3. Germline loops: CDR1 KGHSH, CDR2 LQKENI. Trimming at V came to 4 bases and at J to 6 bases, leaving 10 bases not matched to a gene. The CDR3 spells CASSRSLGQGLNSPLHF. CDR3 nucleotides: TGTGCCAGCTCACGGAGCCTTGGACAGGGGCTTAATTCACCCCTCCACTTT.

This sequence joins TRBV6-2 or TRBV6-3 and TRBJ1-5, with 8 bases that match TRBD1. V shed 4 bases and J 3 bases; nucleotides not matched to a gene: 5. The CDR3 consists of 15 residues. The germline gives CDR1 MNHEY, CDR2 SVGEGT. This CDR3 is CASSSGQGPNQPQHF. The DNA of the CDR3 is TGTGCCAGCAGTTCTGGACAGGGCCCCAATCAGCCCCAGCATTTT.

This clone was seen a single time. J is TRBJ2-3 and V is TRBV30; 9 bases are a match to TRBD1. The CDR3 spans 15 residues. Germline values: CDR1 GTSNPN, CDR2 SVGIG (reference sequence). Unmatched junction bases numbered 13, after V lost 7 bases and J lost 5 bases. The CDR3 coding sequence is TGTGCCTTAGAACCGGGACAGGGTTTTGTAGATACGCAGTATTTT. Amino acid sequence: CALEPGQGFVDTQYF. Looking up the rest from reference TRBV30 and TRBJ2-3 gives the full variable domain: SQTIHQWPATLVQPVGSPLSLECTVEGTSNPNLYWYRQAAGRGLQLLFYSVGIGQISSEVPQNLSASRPQDRQFILSSKKLLLSDSGFYLCALEPGQGFVDTQYFGPGTRLTVL.

Comment on this clone: At the DNA level, this CDR3 is encoded by other sequences in the same sample as well. This chain uses TRBV18 with TRBJ1-4, with 10 nucleotides matching TRBD1. Germline V CDR1 and CDR2: KGHSH, LQKENI. Trimming at V came to 3 bases and at J to 8 bases, leaving 0 bases not matched to a gene. This CDR3 has 13 residues. The CDR3 nucleotides are TGTGCCAGCTCACCGGGACAGGGGGAAAAACTGTTTTTT. It yields the protein CASSPGQGEKLFF.

The rearrangement uses TRBV27 and TRBJ2-5; D perhaps matches TRBD2 (6 bases). V was shortened by 4 bases and J by 5 bases, with 17 bases between the two germline ends. The CDR3 totals 15 residues. The germline V gene encodes CDR1 MNHEY and CDR2 SMNVEV (reference sequence). The CDR3: CASSSYAAGRETQYF. DNA of the CDR3: TGTGCCAGCAGTTCTTACGCCGCGGGGAGGGAGACCCAGTACTTC.

This chain joins TRBV5-4 and TRBJ2-2, with TRBD2 matching over 16 bases. CDR3 length equals 15 residues. Trimming took 5 bases from V and 11 from J; bases not matched to a gene: 6. Germline V gene sequence: CDR1 SGHNT, CDR2 YYREEE (reference sequence). This chain's CDR3 is CASSSGLAGGLELFF. The CDR3, as DNA: TGTGCCAGCAGTTCGGGACTAGCGGGGGGGCTTGAGCTGTTTTTT.

This clone was detected once. The same CDR3 is also encoded by other DNA sequences in this sample. CDR3 loop: CASSQGTGGEAFF. The CDR3 nucleotides read TGTGCCAGCAGCCAAGGGACAGGGGGTGAAGCTTTCTTT. The chain combines TRBV3-1 (or the pseudogene TRBV3-2) with TRBJ1-1; 10 bases match TRBD1. The CDR3 contains 13 residues. CDR1 LGHDT and CDR2 YNNKEL come from the germline V gene (reference sequence). V gave up 1 base and J gave up 7 bases; unmatched junction bases: 0.

This clone was seen more than once but under ten times. This chain uses TRBV28 with TRBJ1-6, with 9 nucleotides matching TRBD1. The CDR3 consists of 13 residues. V gave up 6 bases and J gave up 9 bases; unmatched junction bases: 3. Germline assignment: CDR1 MDHEN and CDR2 SYDVKM. The CDR3 coding sequence is TGTGCCAGCAGCGACAGGGGGGGTTCACCCCTCCACTTT. This gives the protein CASSDRGGSPLHF.

The V and J genes are TRBV3-1 (or the pseudogene TRBV3-2) and TRBJ2-5, with D unclear. Germline values: CDR1 LGHDT, CDR2 YNNKEL (reference sequence). This CDR3 has 12 residues. V was clipped by 0 bases and J by 6 bases, with 5 bases between them. This CDR3 is CASSQDSQTQYF. Written as DNA, the CDR3 is TGTGCCAGCAGCCAAGATAGCCAGACCCAGTACTTC.

The chain is built from TRBV6-2 or TRBV6-3 and TRBJ1-2; 8 bases are a match to TRBD1. The germline V gene encodes CDR1 MNHEY and CDR2 SVGEGT. The ends lost 2 bases at V and 8 bases at J; junction bases unmatched: 4. The CDR3 covers 13 residues. The CDR3 nucleotides are TGTGCCAGCAGTTACAACAGGGGGGGCGGCTACACCTTC. This gives the protein CASSYNRGGGYTF.

Turning to this clone: The identical CDR3 is also encoded by other nucleotide sequences in the sample. The J gene is TRBJ2-2, the V gene TRBV18, with a weak D call TRBD2 (5 bases). Trimming removed 3 bases at V and 5 bases at J, with 10 bases between. The germline V gene has CDR1 KGHSH and CDR2 LQKENI. CDR3 size: 14 residues. The CDR3 is CASSPQRGTGELFF. DNA of the CDR3: TGTGCCAGCTCACCCCAGAGAGGGACCGGGGAGCTGTTTTTT.